This T cell receptor (beta chain) was identified in a study of cytomegalovirus exposure and HLA in healthy donors (TCRdb year 2017). Some background on the complete study: According to an earlier analysis of 550 to 750 of the donors, about 179 million T cells yielded over 100 million unique TCR beta sequences and 276 Gb of sequence data. Donor age, sex, ethnicity and CMV serostatus were collected together with the repertoire data. The study aimed to test whether signatures of past pathogen exposure could be identified by cataloging public T cell receptors. A later genetic analysis used genome-wide SNP genotypes for about 65% of the 666 donors, treating that subset as a discovery cohort. To predict cytomegalovirus infection status, the study brought together high-throughput TCR immunosequencing, statistical association of individual TCRs with disease status, and machine learning. Rather than drawing on any new phenotypic data, the later analysis identified candidate immune exposures from TCR beta sequences and the way those sequences occurred across donors. Every discovery cohort repertoire had been produced on one sequencing platform. Using immunosequencing, the study profiled T cell repertoires from approximately 700 subjects and related those repertoires to cytomegalovirus serostatus. An earlier analysis of nearly 600 of the donors applied high-throughput TCR beta sequencing to assess whether each TCR beta V gene segment acted as functional or pseudogenic. On average, approximately 250,000 unique TCR beta nucleotide sequences were sequenced per donor among about 400 genotyped donors of the cohort, with roughly 19% of those sequences being non-productive. A separate validation cohort of approximately 120 different subjects was used in addition to the approximately 700-subject first cohort. A later analysis re-analyzed previously published TCR beta repertoires from about 600 donors and added high-resolution HLA genotyping to study TCR occurrence patterns. Among the roughly 390 genotyped donors, 81% belonged to the genetic ancestry cluster associated with self-reported Caucasian donors. Because of strong linkage in the cohort, roughly five DR-DQ haplotypes were treated as single units for association and clustering. HLA typing included class I and class II loci at four-digit resolution. The number of donors typed differed by locus, with about 629-640 for A, B, C, DRB1 and DQB1, 522 for DQA1, over 600 for DPA1, and roughly 450 for DPB1. Approximately 300 gigabases of sequencing data and around 88 million unique TCR sequences made up an early release that covered over 550 HLA-typed donors. Points the paper makes about the study in general: Three of the identified cytomegalovirus-associated TCR beta chains were confirmed in vitro to be specific for cytomegalovirus antigens. Presence/absence analyses assumed roughly uniform sequencing depth across donors, an assumption that may not hold. Immune exposure information for the cohort was limited to CMV serostatus. A further reported finding was that TCR beta sequences accurately predicted the HLA-A and HLA-B alleles for most subjects in the first cohort. Compared with equally common non-associated chains, HLA-associated TCR beta chains in a later analysis were more clonally expanded and had lower generation probabilities. Linkage disequilibrium might explain the correlated functional status among segregating V segments, but an unknown experimental factor could not be excluded. When HLA alleles, especially DR and DQ, strongly co-occurred, attributing TCR associations to individual alleles was difficult. A later analysis associated about 16,000 TCR beta sequences with specific HLA alleles at a false discovery rate of 0.05. A later genetic analysis reported fewer N-insertions in productive TCRs among donors in an Asian-associated ancestry cluster than the roughly 620-donor mean. Only TCR beta chains were sequenced in this cohort, and the absence of alpha or paired-chain data limited detectable features. A later genetic analysis associated a missense DCLRE1C variant with V-gene and J-gene trimming of TCR beta chains, and an independent cohort replicated the association. The sequencing pipeline was judged likely to have produced a cluster of highly shared sequence variants as a technical artifact. The earlier analysis of approximately 540 of the donors excluded about 16 rarely observed V segments, including chromosome 9 orphons, because counts were too low. Because some donors lacked HLA typing at each locus, the association tests relied only on the typed subset. In a later analysis, most CMV-associated TCR beta chains were found to appear HLA-restricted, with HLA associations seemingly driven largely by CMV exposure. A later analysis reported that several top co-occurrence clusters appeared linked to parvovirus B19, influenza, CMV and Epstein-Barr virus. In the study, 150 to 200 TCR beta chains were listed as associated with cytomegalovirus. It was suggested by the authors that the approach could potentially be generalized to other disease states and immunological phenotypes. While some public TCRs were present in many individuals, most TCR sequences turned up only very rarely across donors. The classifier was reported to diagnose cytomegalovirus status with high specificity and sensitivity in both the original and validation cohorts. The 87-base-pair reads could not distinguish some IMGT-functional V segments, including TRBV6-2 and TRBV6-3, so those segments were excluded. In an earlier analysis of 587 of the donors, most TCR beta V segments were observed in productive rearrangements about 87% or about 30% of the time, broadly matching IMGT annotations. In a later analysis, the rate of TCR association differed among HLA loci, with DRB1 alleles having the most associated TCRs and HLA-C alleles having the fewest.

The cohort consisted of some 670 healthy bone marrow donors. At the time of sampling, all cohort members were nominally healthy, though unrecorded immune exposures were likely present. The donor tested CMV seronegative and was one of the 352 seronegative cohort members. Every donor gave a peripheral blood sample, and the peripheral blood mononuclear cells from that sample were used for TCR beta sequencing. Genomic DNA was extracted from the blood cell samples with the Qiagen DNeasy Blood Extraction Kit. Regarding this clone: Its cognate antigen has yet to be identified. The input lacks base qualities; no much larger clone sits a single base away.

For this chain, trimming is 4 bases at the V end and 2 bases at the J end, and the number of junction bases without a gene match is 3. Including the terminal cysteine and phenylalanine, the CDR3 comprises 14 residues. Only the CDR3 DNA stays, 42 bases, in frame from base 1. In the germline V gene, CDR1 corresponds to LGHNA and CDR2 to YSLEER. Libraries were built with the immunoSEQ multiplex PCR assay. The multiplex PCR relied on a mix of 60 forward primers for TCR Vbeta segments and 13 reverse primers for TCR Jbeta segments. The CDR3 region of rearranged TCR beta genes was amplified from genomic DNA by a multiplex PCR assay. On the Illumina HiSeq System, the amplified TCR beta libraries were sequenced as 87-base-pair reads. In the original analysis: Across the 670 or so repertoires, a later analysis counted 60 million to 90 million unique TCR beta chains, some 11 million of which were shared by at least two donors. Raw reads were error-corrected and collapsed into unique sequences by a nearest-neighbor algorithm in which closely related sequences were merged to remove PCR and sequencing errors. V, D and J gene segments were assigned by aligning CDR3 sequences to IMGT reference sequences. For a sequence to be retained, a match of at least six nucleotides was required to both a V gene segment and a J gene segment. Rearrangements were called productive when the CDR3 lacked stop codons and stayed in frame with V and J; all others were non-productive. Following IMGT convention, CDR3 was defined as the stretch from the second conserved V-encoded cysteine up to the conserved J-encoded phenylalanine. The earlier analysis of a few hundred of the donors excluded any sequence lacking an unambiguous match to a single V gene segment. An earlier analysis of several hundred of the donors called V segments functional above 56.7% productive rearrangements and segregating when the between-donor standard deviation exceeded 5%. A statistical classification framework was developed to diagnose cytomegalovirus status using the catalog of TCR beta chain sequences. V and J gene assignment, in a later analysis, came from comparing TCR nucleotide sequences with IMGT/GENE-DB human TR gene sequences. In a later analysis, CDR3 sequences and most-parsimonious VDJ recombination scenarios were assigned using the TCRdist pipeline. A later analysis defined each TCR beta chain by its CDR3 amino acid sequence plus V-gene family, and excluded reads lacking a unique V-gene family. To address suspected cross-contamination and a sequencing artifact, a later analysis removed under 600 highly shared, low-generation-probability nucleotide sequences. A later analysis calculated a clonal expansion index for each public chain from normalized within-repertoire ranks of inferred template counts. In a later analysis, generation probabilities were computed with a VDJ recombination model fitted to out-of-frame rearrangements, and the resulting probabilities were checked against IGoR. A later analysis scored TCR-TCR, TCR-HLA and TCR-CMV co-occurrence with hypergeometric tests, applying a repertoire-size bias correction to TCR pairs. In a later analysis, false discovery rates were estimated by permuting HLA or CMV assignments 20 times. A later analysis grouped co-occurring TCRs with DBSCAN, adding TCRdist sequence similarity when clustering within HLA-allele-positive subsets. Co-occurrence clustering excluded repertoires with fewer than 30,000 or more than 120,000 public chains, plus five with anomalous nucleotide sharing. The table comes from immuneACCESS by way of TCRdb, which keeps in-frame sequences with V and J called. Part of the clones is missing from these tables; in studies checked, under half for an unresolved V gene and the rest for unknown reasons. Clone size and V and J calls were adopted from that table, with D and trimming inferred from the DNA. Here the sample has hundreds of thousands of clones; nearly 80% occur a single time. Jointly, the top ten make up less than 2% of the sample.

The sample taken for sequencing was PBMCs. The rearranged segments are TRBV4-3 and TRBJ2-7, and 9 junction bases match TRBD2. This TCR was sampled from a male donor in good health and CMV-seronegative. The CDR3 region reads CASSPVAGAYEQYF. The DNA is as follows: TGCGCCAGCAGCCCAGTAGCGGGGGCCTACGAGCAGTACTTC.